This TCR beta chain was captured in a study of blood T cell repertoires in COVID-19. Study context: Samples taken during acute and convalescent COVID-19 were collected in the United States, Italy and Spain. The analysed material was cDNA or gDNA that came from T cells, B-cell-depleted T cells, or PBMCs.

The CDR3 has 14 residues. The V gene's germline CDR1 is SNHLY and CDR2 FYNNEI. J lost 0 bases, V lost 8 bases, and 1 base had no gene match. Methods used by the authors: Counts of nucleated cells, estimated from reference gene primer amplification, were obtained. Assay: immunoSEQ multiplex PCR; the TCRdb copy retains only in-frame clones and omits some. The DNA was the basis for D and trimming; V, J and clone size are from that table. This sample has approximately 210,000 clones, with around 89% found just once. In its sample, this clone was seen a few times. V gene TRBV2 combines with J gene TRBJ1-1, with TRBD1 matching over 12 bases. The sequenced sample was peripheral blood. This clonotype originated in a woman in her forties with acute or convalescent COVID-19. The CDR3 is CASRDRGLNTEAFF. In nucleotides, the CDR3 is TGTGCCAGCCGGGACAGGGGGCTGAACACTGAAGCTTTCTTT. The variable domain in full, completed from reference TRBV2 and TRBJ1-1, reads EPEVTQTPSHQVTQMGQEVILRCVPISNHLYFYWYRQILGQKVEFLVSFYNNEISEKSEIFDDQFSVERPDGSNFTLKIRSTKLEDSAMYFCASRDRGLNTEAFFGQGTRLTVV.